Listed below are T cell receptor beta chains from one sample, sequenced in a study of T cell responses to AZD1222 COVID-19 vaccine. The assay was immunoSEQ multiplex PCR, and TCRdb's table has in-frame clones only and misses some. The sample has about 110,000 clones; 70% to 90% are singletons. Sequences were derived from peripheral blood, sampled on day 0 of AZD1222 vaccination. These receptors were collected from an adult in good health. Both conserved end residues are trimmed from each CDR3.

>TRBJ2-5|TRBV7-3|11
ASSPRQGQTQY
>TRBJ2-3|TRBV7-6|15
ASSYLGAGTSTDTQY
>TRBJ2-2|TRBV28|13
ASSLGGANTGELF
>TRBJ1-2|TRBV6-5|12
ASRPSLMDYGYT
>TRBJ2-4|TRBV10-1|14
ASSTGTGEAKNIQY
>TRBJ1-2|TRBV2|9
ASSDNLGYT
>TRBJ2-1|TRBV4-2|15
ASSQDRGGPPYNEQF
>TRBJ2-7|TRBV11-2|13
ASSYLGTGAYEQY
>TRBJ2-5|TRBV18|10
ASSPTQETQY
>TRBJ1-2|TRBV30|12
AWRETGGDYGYT
>TRBJ1-3|TRBV2|10
ASSELGNTIY
>TRBJ2-5|TRBV5-1|14
ASSASLAGLQETQY
>TRBJ2-1|TRBV5-1|10
ASSLGGYEQF
>TRBJ2-3|TRBV28|15
ASSPSGLAGGRDTQY
>TRBJ1-2|TRBV5-1|11
ASSLRQGYGYT
>TRBJ2-5|TRBV5-1|14
ASSQIGGQRQETQY
>TRBJ1-5|TRBV12-3/TRBV12-4|10
ASSGSNQPQH
>TRBJ1-6|TRBV25-1|12
ASSQTDYNSPLH
>TRBJ2-5|TRBV2|13
ASRSGRLGGETQY
>TRBJ1-6|TRBV27|12
ASSTGWRGSPLH
>TRBJ1-2|TRBV5-6|12
ASSPGPGGYGYT
>TRBJ1-5|TRBV18|16
ASSPLSLFGVGSQPQH
>TRBJ1-4|TRBV13|14
ASSSTGVGTNEKLF
>TRBJ1-2|TRBV7-9|11
ASSLLPGSGYT
>TRBJ2-7|TRBV4-1|14
ASSPPRGSSTGEQY
>TRBJ1-5|TRBV6-1|13
ASSDPRGAGQPQH
>TRBJ1-5|TRBV6-5|12
ASSYGQGDQPQH
>TRBJ1-5|TRBV9|12
ASSVGRGGQPQH
>TRBJ2-5|TRBV6-1|12
ASSETTGPETQY
>TRBJ1-2|TRBV6-2/TRBV6-3|10
ASSSQVPRYT
>TRBJ2-5|TRBV5-4|13
ASSLAGAHQETQY
>TRBJ1-1|TRBV6-4|12
ASSLDGRNTEAF
>TRBJ1-3|TRBV11-2|12
ASSAVNSGNTIY
>TRBJ1-6|TRBV11-3|11
ASSLDSNSPLH
>TRBJ2-1|TRBV6-2/TRBV6-3|9
ASSQGGEQF
>TRBJ2-1|TRBV5-4|13
ASSPGGPFNGEQF
>TRBJ1-6|TRBV27|13
ASSLSRGIGSPLH
>TRBJ1-5|TRBV5-1|13
ASSLVGDSNQPQH